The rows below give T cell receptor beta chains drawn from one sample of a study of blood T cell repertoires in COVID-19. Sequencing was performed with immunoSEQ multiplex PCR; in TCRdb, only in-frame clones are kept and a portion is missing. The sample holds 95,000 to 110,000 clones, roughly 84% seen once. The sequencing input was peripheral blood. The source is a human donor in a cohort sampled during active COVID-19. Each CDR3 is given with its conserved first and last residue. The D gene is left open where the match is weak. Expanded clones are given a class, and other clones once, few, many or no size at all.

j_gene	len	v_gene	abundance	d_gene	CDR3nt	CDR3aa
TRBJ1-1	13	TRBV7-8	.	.	TGTGCCAGCAGCAGCCCCATGAACACTGAAGCTTTCTTT	CASSSPMNTEAFF
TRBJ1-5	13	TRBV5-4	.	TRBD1	TGTGCCAGCAGTGTACAGGGGGATCAGCCCCAGCATTTT	CASSVQGDQPQHF
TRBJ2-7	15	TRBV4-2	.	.	TGTGCCAGCAGCCAAGAAATAGCGCCCAACTACGAGCAGTACTTC	CASSQEIAPNYEQYF
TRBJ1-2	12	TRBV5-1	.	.	TGCGCCAGCAGCTTGGACAGCTATGGCTACACCTTC	CASSLDSYGYTF
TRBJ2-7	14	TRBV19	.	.	TGTGCCAGTACCCCTGGGGCAGGGGTTCTCGAGCAGTACTTC	CASTPGAGVLEQYF
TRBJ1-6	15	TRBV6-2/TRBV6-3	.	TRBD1	TGTGCCAGCAGCCTCAGGGGGCTTTCCGGTTCACCCCTCCACTTT	CASSLRGLSGSPLHF
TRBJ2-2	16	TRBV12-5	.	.	TGTGCTAGTGGTTTGGTACTGCTCCTGAACACCGGGGAGCTGTTTTTT	CASGLVLLLNTGELFF
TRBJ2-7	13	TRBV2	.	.	TGTGCCAGCAGGTTCGGGGTAGTAGGGGAGCAGTACTTC	CASRFGVVGEQYF
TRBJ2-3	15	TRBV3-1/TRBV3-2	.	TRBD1	TGTGCCAGCAGCCACCGACAGGGGGTAACAGATACGCAGTATTTT	CASSHRQGVTDTQYF
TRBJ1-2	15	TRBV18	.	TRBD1	TGTGCCAGCTCACCACTTGGACAGGGGGCGGCCGGCTACACCTTC	CASSPLGQGAAGYTF
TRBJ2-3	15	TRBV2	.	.	TGTGCCAGCAGTGAAGTCTGGACAGACACAGATACGCAGTATTTT	CASSEVWTDTDTQYF
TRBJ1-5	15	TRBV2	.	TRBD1	TGTGCCAGCAGTGAAGGACAGGGGAAAATACAGCCCCAGCATTTT	CASSEGQGKIQPQHF
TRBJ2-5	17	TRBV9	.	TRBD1	TGTGCCAGCAGCGTAGAGATAACCAGGGGGCGGTCAGAGACCCAGTACTTC	CASSVEITRGRSETQYF
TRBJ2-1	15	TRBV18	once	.	TGTGCCAGCTCACCACAATTGACAACCAACAATGAGCAGTTCTTC	CASSPQLTTNNEQFF
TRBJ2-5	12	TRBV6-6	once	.	TGTGCCAGTAACCAGGGTCGGGAGACCCAGTACTTC	CASNQGRETQYF
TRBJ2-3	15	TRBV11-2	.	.	TGTGCCAGCAGCTTAATGGCTCGGGGAACAGATACGCAGTATTTT	CASSLMARGTDTQYF
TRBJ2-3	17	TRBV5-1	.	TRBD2	TGCGCCAGCAGCCTGGACCCACTAGCGGGCGTCACAGATACGCAGTATTTT	CASSLDPLAGVTDTQYF
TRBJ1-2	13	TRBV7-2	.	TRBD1	TGTGCCAGCAGCCGACAGGGCATTACTGGCTACACCTTC	CASSRQGITGYTF
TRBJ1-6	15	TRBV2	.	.	TGTGCCAGCAGTGAAAGTTTAGTTTATAATTCACCCCTCCACTTT	CASSESLVYNSPLHF
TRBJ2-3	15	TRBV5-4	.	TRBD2	TGTGCCATTCCGGGACTAGCGGATTTCACAGATACGCAGTATTTT	CAIPGLADFTDTQYF
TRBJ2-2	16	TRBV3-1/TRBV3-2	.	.	TGTGCCAGCAGCCAAGTGGTGACTAGGATAGGCGGGGAGCTGTTTTTT	CASSQVVTRIGGELFF
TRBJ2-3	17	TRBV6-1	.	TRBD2	TGTGCCAGCAGTGGAGGACTAGCGGGAGGTCGCACAGATACGCAGTATTTT	CASSGGLAGGRTDTQYF
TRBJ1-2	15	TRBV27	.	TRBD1	TGTGCCAGCAGTACATTGGGACAGGGTAACTTGGGCTACACCTTC	CASSTLGQGNLGYTF
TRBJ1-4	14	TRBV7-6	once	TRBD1	TGTGCCAGCAGCTCCAGGGGGGTACGGGAAAAACTGTTTTTT	CASSSRGVREKLFF
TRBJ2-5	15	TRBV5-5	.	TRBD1	TGTGCCAGCGTACTGGGGACAGGGAACCAAGAGACCCAGTACTTC	CASVLGTGNQETQYF
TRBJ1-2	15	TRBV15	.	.	TGTGCCACCAGTCTAAATGTGGGGGCTATCTATGGCTACACCTTC	CATSLNVGAIYGYTF
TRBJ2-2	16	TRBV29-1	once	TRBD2	TGCAGCGTCAATGGACTAGCGGGAATTGGTACCGGGGAGCTGTTTTTT	CSVNGLAGIGTGELFF
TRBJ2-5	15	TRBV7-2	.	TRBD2	TGTGCCAGCAGGATGTCGACTAGCCCACAAGAGACCCAGTACTTC	CASRMSTSPQETQYF
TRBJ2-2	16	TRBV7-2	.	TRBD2	TGTGCCAGCAGCTTAGCTAGCGGGGCGAACACCGGGGAGCTGTTTTTT	CASSLASGANTGELFF
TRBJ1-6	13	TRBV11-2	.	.	TGTGCCAGCAGCTGGACACGGAATTCACCCCTCCACTTT	CASSWTRNSPLHF
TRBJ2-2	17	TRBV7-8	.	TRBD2	TGTGCCAGCAGCTTACTCGGCCTAGCGGGAGGCACCGGGGAGCTGTTTTTT	CASSLLGLAGGTGELFF
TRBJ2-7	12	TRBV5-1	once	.	TGCGCCAGCAGCATCCGGGGGTACGAGCAGTACTTC	CASSIRGYEQYF
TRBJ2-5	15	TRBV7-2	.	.	TGTGCCAGCAGCTTAGCACTGTCTGGGGCGGAGACCCAGTACTTC	CASSLALSGAETQYF
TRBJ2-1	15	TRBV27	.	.	TGTGCCAGCAGTTTAGAAGGCGGCTCCTACAATGAGCAGTTCTTC	CASSLEGGSYNEQFF
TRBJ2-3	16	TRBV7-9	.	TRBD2	TGTGCCAGCAGCTTAGGGAATGCGGGGGACACAGATACGCAGTATTTT	CASSLGNAGDTDTQYF
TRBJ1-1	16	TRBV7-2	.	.	TGTGCCAGCAGTTTAACGTCGGGACTTCAACAAACTGAAGCTTTCTTT	CASSLTSGLQQTEAFF
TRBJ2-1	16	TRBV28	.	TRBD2	TGTGCCAGCAGCTCGTGGACTAGCGGTTCTTACAATGAGCAGTTCTTC	CASSSWTSGSYNEQFF
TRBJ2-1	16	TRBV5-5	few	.	TGTGCCAGCAGCGAAAGACTGACAGTGGGATACAATGAGCAGTTCTTC	CASSERLTVGYNEQFF
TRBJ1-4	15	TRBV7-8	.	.	TGTGCCAGCAGCTTAGAGGGCAGGGGTAATGAAAAACTGTTTTTT	CASSLEGRGNEKLFF
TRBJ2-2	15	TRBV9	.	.	TGTGCCAGCAGCGTAAATCCCAGGGGGGCCGGGGAGCTGTTTTTT	CASSVNPRGAGELFF
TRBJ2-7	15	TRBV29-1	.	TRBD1	TGCAGCGTTGAGGGGACAGGGGAGGAGCTCTACGAGCAGTACTTC	CSVEGTGEELYEQYF
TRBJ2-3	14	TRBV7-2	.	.	TGTGCCAGCAGCTTAGGGGGACTTATAGATACGCAGTATTTT	CASSLGGLIDTQYF
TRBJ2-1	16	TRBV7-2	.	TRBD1	TGTGCCAGCAGCTTAGCGGGAAGGGGGCCGGACAATGAGCAGTTCTTC	CASSLAGRGPDNEQFF
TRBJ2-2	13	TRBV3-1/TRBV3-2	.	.	TGTGCCAGCAGGTCAGGGGTATCCGGGGAGCTGTTTTTT	CASRSGVSGELFF
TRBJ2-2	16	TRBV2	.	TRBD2	TGTGCCAGCAGAGCAACTAGCGGGAGGGCCTCCGGGGAGCTGTTTTTT	CASRATSGRASGELFF
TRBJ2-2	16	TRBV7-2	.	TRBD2	TGTGCCAGCAGCTTGACTAGCGGGACGTACTTCGGGGAGCTGTTTTTT	CASSLTSGTYFGELFF
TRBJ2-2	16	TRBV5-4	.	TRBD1	TGTGCCAGCAGCCTTCCCGGACAGGGATACACCGGGGAGCTGTTTTTT	CASSLPGQGYTGELFF
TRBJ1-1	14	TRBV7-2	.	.	TGTGCCAGCAGCAAAATGGGTAGCAACACTGAAGCTTTCTTT	CASSKMGSNTEAFF
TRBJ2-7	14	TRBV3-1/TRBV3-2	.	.	TGTGCCAGCAACTTTGGGGGGTTTCCCTACGAGCAGTACTTC	CASNFGGFPYEQYF
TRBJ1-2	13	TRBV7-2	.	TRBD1	TGTGCCAGCAGCCCGGGACAGACTTATGGCTACACCTTC	CASSPGQTYGYTF
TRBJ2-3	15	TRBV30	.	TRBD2	TGTGCCTGGGAACTTAGCGGGAGGGCCGGAGATACGCAGTATTTT	CAWELSGRAGDTQYF
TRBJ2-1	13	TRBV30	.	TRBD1	TGTGCCTGGAGGGTGACAGGGGGCAATGAGCAGTTCTTC	CAWRVTGGNEQFF
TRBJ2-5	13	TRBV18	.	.	TGTGCCAGCTCACCCAGGGCGCAGGAGACCCAGTACTTC	CASSPRAQETQYF
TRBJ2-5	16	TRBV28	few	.	TGTGCCAGCAGTCCCTCTCCCTTTCTAGGGGAAGAGACCCAGTACTTC	CASSPSPFLGEETQYF